The rows below give T cell receptor beta chains drawn from one sample of a study of beta chain features in type 1 diabetes. Here immunoSEQ multiplex PCR was the method, and the copy in TCRdb shows in-frame clones only, minus some. In the table there are around 310,000 clones, approximately 10% of which are singletons. Sequenced sample: naive CD4+ T cells from blood. Every receptor here comes from a woman in her 30s in good health. The CDR3 runs from the conserved cysteine through the conserved F or W. A D gene is named only where the DNA matches it firmly. Size values are once, few and many counts, or a class for expanded clones, and some rows have none.

>-|TRBD1|TRBJ1-2|TRBV15
TGTGCCACCAGCAGACCTGGGACAGGGGGAACTAGCTATGGCTACACCTTC
CATSRPGTGGTSYGYTF
>-|-|TRBJ1-2|TRBV30
TGTGCCTGGAGTGTACAGAGTATTAACTATGGCTACACCTTC
CAWSVQSINYGYTF
>-|-|TRBJ1-3|TRBV30
TGTGCCTGGAGGGTCGGGGAGAACACCATATATTTT
CAWRVGENTIYF
>few|TRBD2|TRBJ2-5|TRBV5-4
TGTGCCAGCAGTCTAGCGGGAGTTGAGACCCAGTACTTC
CASSLAGVETQYF
>few|TRBD1|TRBJ2-7|TRBV5-1
TGCGCCAGCAGCCCCCAGACAGGGGGAGCCTACGAGCAGTACTTC
CASSPQTGGAYEQYF
>-|-|TRBJ2-2|TRBV9
TGTGCCAGCAGCGTAGTAGGCGGGACCGGGGAGCTGTTTTTT
CASSVVGGTGELFF
>-|-|TRBJ2-1|TRBV27
TGTGCCAGCAGTTATGGGGCTAGATCCCACAATGAGCAGTTCTTC
CASSYGARSHNEQFF
>-|-|TRBJ1-5|TRBV18
TGTGCCAGCTCATTTGGGTCAGGGGACCAGCCCCAGCATTTT
CASSFGSGDQPQHF
>-|-|TRBJ1-2|TRBV28
TGTGCCAGCAGTCTAACCCGCCCTTATGGCTACACCTTC
CASSLTRPYGYTF
>-|TRBD2|TRBJ2-3|TRBV18
TGTGCCAGCTCACGAGGGACTAGCGGGAGCGGGGATACGCAGTATTTT
CASSRGTSGSGDTQYF
>-|-|TRBJ1-1|TRBV2
TGTGCCAGCCAAAGGACATTGACGAACACTGAAGCTTTCTTT
CASQRTLTNTEAFF
>-|-|TRBJ1-1|TRBV18
TGTGCCAGCTCACCGGCAGTCACTGAAGCTTTCTTT
CASSPAVTEAFF
>few|TRBD2|TRBJ2-3|TRBV6-6
TGTGCCAGCAGTTTACTTAGCGGGTCTAGCACAGATACGCAGTATTTT
CASSLLSGSSTDTQYF
>few|TRBD2|TRBJ2-5|TRBV5-1
TGCGCCAGCAGCTTGAGGAGCGGGAGGGGCGAGACCCAGTACTTC
CASSLRSGRGETQYF
>few|-|TRBJ2-5|TRBV28
TGTGCCAGCAGTGCACTCCATCGTGGGACCCAGTACTTC
CASSALHRGTQYF
>-|TRBD2|TRBJ2-1|TRBV6-1
TGTGCCAGCAGTGACCAACTAGCGGGGAACTACAATGAGCAGTTCTTC
CASSDQLAGNYNEQFF
>few|TRBD1|TRBJ1-2|TRBV18
TGTGCCAGCTCACCATTGGACAGGGGGCTGCATGGCTACACCTTC
CASSPLDRGLHGYTF
>few|TRBD1|TRBJ1-3|TRBV30
TGTGCCTGCGAACAGGGGGCGCAAGGAAACACCATATATTTT
CACEQGAQGNTIYF
>-|-|TRBJ1-2|TRBV6-5
TGTGCCAGCAGTGGACAGAACTATGGCTACACCTTC
CASSGQNYGYTF
>few|-|TRBJ2-3|TRBV11-3
TGTGCCAGCAGCTTAACGGTTTGGGATACGCAGTATTTT
CASSLTVWDTQYF
>-|-|TRBJ2-2|TRBV21-1
TGTGCCAGCAGCAACCTAGAACCCTCCGTTACCGGGGAGCTGTTTTTT
CASSNLEPSVTGELFF
>few|-|TRBJ1-3|TRBV6-5
TGTGCCAGCAGAGTCGACAGGAGCTCTGGAAACACCATATATTTT
CASRVDRSSGNTIYF
>-|-|TRBJ2-7|TRBV7-2
TGTGCCAGCAGCCTCCCCAGTCTGGAGCAGTACTTC
CASSLPSLEQYF
>-|TRBD1|TRBJ1-2|TRBV19
TGTGCCAGTAGTGAGACAGCCGGGACAGGGTACGGCTACACCTTC
CASSETAGTGYGYTF
>-|-|TRBJ2-7|TRBV18
TGTGCCAGCTCACCATTTTATCAGGCATCCTACGAGCAGTACTTC
CASSPFYQASYEQYF
>few|TRBD2|TRBJ2-7|TRBV4-3
TGCGCCAGCAGCCAAGATGGACTAGGCAAGGGGGAGCAGTACTTC
CASSQDGLGKGEQYF
>few|TRBD2|TRBJ2-7|TRBV30
TGTGCCTGGAGTAGCGGGAACTACGAGCAGTACTTC
CAWSSGNYEQYF
>few|-|TRBJ2-7|TRBV28
TGTGCCAGCAGTTTATACAGGTCTGTGGTCCACGAGCAGTACTTC
CASSLYRSVVHEQYF
>-|TRBD1|TRBJ2-7|TRBV25-1
TGTGCCAGCAGCCCAATTGGGAAAGGGGGCTTAGGGGAGCAGTACTTC
CASSPIGKGGLGEQYF
>-|-|TRBJ2-5|TRBV7-9
TGTGCCAGCGAACTAGCCGGAGAGACCCAGTACTTC
CASELAGETQYF
>-|-|TRBJ2-6|TRBV7-2
TGTGCCAGCAGCACCAAGGACTGGGCTGGGGCCAACGTCCTGACTTTC
CASSTKDWAGANVLTF
>-|-|TRBJ1-5|TRBV18
TGTGCCAGCTCACCATCCCGACCGGGGCAGCCCCAGCATTTT
CASSPSRPGQPQHF